This is a list of T cell receptor beta chains from one sample in a study of human T cells and chemical hapten exposure. TCRdb itself ran the RACE reads through MiXCR, one entry per CDR3 protein. There are 240,000 or so distinct CDR3 sequences in the sample; about 9.4% occur only once, and less than 3% lies in the top ten. Sample: whole blood, taken in connection with sensitization to the hapten diphenylcyclopropenone (DPC). These receptors were obtained from a woman aged 40 to 49 with alopecia areata. Some clones in this sample may be carry-over from other donors' samples. Both conserved end residues are part of each CDR3. A D gene is named only where the DNA matches it firmly. Part of the rows lack a size; the others show once, few, many or a class for expanded clones.

d_call j_call v_call clone_size cdr3_nt cdr3_aa
TRBD1 TRBJ1-2 TRBV7-9 many TGTGCCAGCAGCTTGGGACAGGGGCTTGACTATGGCTACACCTTC CASSLGQGLDYGYTF
TRBD2 TRBJ2-2 TRBV28 few TGTGCCAGCAGCTCCTATACTAGCGAGGCGCTGTTTTTT CASSSYTSEALFF
- TRBJ2-3 TRBV11-3 - TGTGCCAGCAGCTTAGGAGGTACGGGTACGCAGTATTTT CASSLGGTGTQYF
TRBD2 TRBJ2-1 TRBV7-7 few TGTGCTAGCAGCCCAACCAGCGGGAGTATATATGAGCAGTTCTTC CASSPTSGSIYEQFF
- TRBJ1-6 TRBV7-2 - TGTGCCAGCAGCTTAAGAATGAGCGGCAGTGCGTCACCCCTCCACTTT CASSLRMSGSASPLHF
- TRBJ1-1 TRBV12-3/TRBV12-4 few TGTGCCAGCAGTTTCACGTGGGGGAACACTGAAGCTTTCTTT CASSFTWGNTEAFF
TRBD1 TRBJ1-1 TRBV4-2 many TGTGCCAGCATTGGGCTGACAGGGGGCCAGAACGCTGAAGCTTTCTTT CASIGLTGGQNAEAFF
- TRBJ2-2 TRBV5-1 - TGCGCCACCAAGCAGGCGCCCACGAACACCGGGGAGCTGTTTTTT CATKQAPTNTGELFF
- TRBJ1-4 TRBV15 - TGTGCCACCAGCAGTAGGGGTGGGACGGACAATGAAAAACTGTTTTTT CATSSRGGTDNEKLFF
TRBD2 TRBJ2-5 TRBV6-2/TRBV6-3 - TGTGCCAGCAGTTACTCGACTTCTGCTAGCGGCCAAGAGACCCAGTACTTC CASSYSTSASGQETQYF
TRBD2 TRBJ2-7 TRBV10-3 few TGTGCCATCAGTGGGGCCGGGAGGACCTACGAGCAGTACTTC CAISGAGRTYEQYF
- TRBJ2-3 TRBV5-1 few TGCGCCAGCAGCAGGGACCCGGGCACAGATACGCAGTATTTT CASSRDPGTDTQYF
TRBD1 TRBJ2-3 TRBV27 - TGTGCCAGCAGTTGGGACAGGGGAACAGATACGCAGTATTTT CASSWDRGTDTQYF
TRBD2 TRBJ2-1 TRBV7-2 - TGTGCCAGCAGCTTCAGCGGGAGTGCCTCCTACAATGAGCAGTTCTTC CASSFSGSASYNEQFF
- TRBJ2-7 TRBV5-5 few TGTGCCAGCAGCTTCGTCAGCGCCACAGGAGACGAGCAGTACTTC CASSFVSATGDEQYF
TRBD1 TRBJ2-1 TRBV28 few TGTGCCAGCAGATTCGGGGGACAGGGACTCGATGAGCAGTTCTTC CASRFGGQGLDEQFF
- TRBJ1-5 TRBV6-2/TRBV6-3 many TGTGCCAGCAGTTATGAGGGCAGGGTTGATTATAGCAATCAGCCCCAGCATTTT CASSYEGRVDYSNQPQHF
- TRBJ1-2 TRBV12-3/TRBV12-4 - TGTGCCAGCAGAAATGGGGACTATGGCTACACCTTC CASRNGDYGYTF
TRBD1 TRBJ2-1 TRBV6-2/TRBV6-3 - TGTGCCAGCAGTTGGGGACAGGGCAGAGTTAATGAGCAGTTCTTC CASSWGQGRVNEQFF
TRBD1 TRBJ2-1 TRBV12-3/TRBV12-4 few TGTGCCAGCAGTTTAGCGGGACAGCTATACAATGAGCAGTTCTTC CASSLAGQLYNEQFF
- TRBJ2-3 TRBV9 few TGTGCCAGCAGCGTAGGAGCGGATCACACAGATACGCAGTATTTT CASSVGADHTDTQYF
- TRBJ2-2 TRBV24-1 many TGTGCCACCAAGAAGTCAGGTTCCGGGGAGCTGTTTTTT CATKKSGSGELFF
TRBD1 TRBJ2-3 TRBV7-2 - TGTGCCAGCAGAAAAGGGACAGGGGGTCCAGATACGCAGTATTTT CASRKGTGGPDTQYF
TRBD2 TRBJ2-1 TRBV24-1 few TGTGCCACCAGTGCATCGCAGGGCGGGAGCTCCTACAATGAGCAGTTCTTC CATSASQGGSSYNEQFF
- TRBJ2-7 TRBV13 - TGTGCCAGCAGCTTCTCAGGAACCTCTAGGAACGAGCAGTACTTC CASSFSGTSRNEQYF
- TRBJ1-1 TRBV6-2/TRBV6-3 - TGTGCCAGCAGTTGGGGTCGGAACACTGAAGCTTTCTTT CASSWGRNTEAFF
TRBD2 TRBJ2-1 TRBV6-5 many TGTGCCAGCAGCCGTCTAGCGGGGGTATACAATGAGCAGTTCTTC CASSRLAGVYNEQFF